The 3 T cell receptor beta chains presented below share a single source sample, sequenced in a study. TCRdb passed the RT-PCR reads through MiXCR, listing each CDR3 protein once. The data show almost 700,000 distinct CDR3 sequences, with 12% to 15% seen just once and 3.6% held by the top ten. Material for sequencing was memory CD4+ T cells from blood. These receptors all stem from a female donor in good health, serving as a healthy control.

This clonotype has just a few counts. V and J are TRBV28 and TRBJ2-3, with D tentatively TRBD1 (5 bases). V lost 5 bases and J lost 3, with 15 bases in between. Germline V gene data show CDR1 as MDHEN and CDR2 as SYDVKM. This CDR3 has 15 residues. CDR3 amino acids: CASSQSPGRTDTQYF. CDR3 nucleotides: TGTGCCAGCAGTCAATCCCCAGGGCGGACAGATACGCAGTATTTT.

The chain couples TRBV6-5 to TRBJ2-1; 7 nucleotides line up with TRBD1. Unmatched junction bases numbered 4, after V lost 2 bases and J lost 6 bases. This CDR3 has 14 amino acids. The germline CDR1 and CDR2 sequences are MNHEY and SVGAGI. CDR3 sequence reads: CASSYRGHGNEQFF. As DNA, the CDR3 is TGTGCCAGCAGTTACAGGGGGCATGGCAATGAGCAGTTCTTC.

The chain combines TRBV5-1 with TRBJ1-1; 8 bases map to TRBD1. This CDR3 is 15 amino acids long. The V segment lost 5 bases and the J segment 3 bases; nucleotides outside the gene matches: 9. Germline values: CDR1 SGHRS, CDR2 YFSETQ. The CDR3 DNA sequence: TGCGCCAGCAGGTTAAACAGGGGGACGGACACTGAAGCTTTCTTT. This sequence encodes CASRLNRGTDTEAFF.